Following are 26 T cell receptor beta chains from one sample sequenced in a study of T-cell reconstitution after alpha-beta-depleted transplantation in children. Unique molecular identifiers were built into the TCRbeta library. MiXCR, run by TCRdb on the PCR reads, gives a single entry per CDR3 protein. Among 350,000 to 400,000 distinct CDR3 sequences listed, approximately 12% were seen once. The material was PBMCs, obtained from the stem cell graft. The receptor set was obtained from a human donor who donated a stem cell graft to a child with Fanconi anemia.

The chain couples TRBV12-3 or TRBV12-4 to TRBJ2-5, with D hard to call. V lost 5 bases, J lost 3 bases, and 10 bases lay in between. This CDR3 has 13 amino acids. CDR3 nucleotides: TGTGCCAGCAGTCCCCTACAGAAAGAGACCCAGTACTTC. This gives the protein CASSPLQKETQYF.

V gene TRBV7-9 combines with J gene TRBJ1-2; D unclear. Germline V gene lookup returns CDR1 SEHNR and CDR2 FQNEAQ (reference sequence). Trimming took off 2 bases at V and 0 bases at J, with 16 bases between the two ends. This CDR3 has 17 residues. CDR3 sequence (DNA): TGTGCCAGCAGCTTATCAAGTCTGCGGGGTTCTAACTATGGCTACACCTTC. It encodes CASSLSSLRGSNYGYTF.

The chain is built from TRBV20-1 and TRBJ1-6; D is unresolved. CDR1 is DFQATT and CDR2 is SNEGSKA in the germline V gene (reference sequence). This CDR3 is built from 13 residues. V was cut by 6 bases and J by 3 bases, with 9 bases left in between. DNA of the CDR3: TGCAGTGCCACTTGGGGCTATAATTCACCCCTCCACTTT. Translation: CSATWGYNSPLHF.

The table lists this clonotype with many counts. The chain recombines TRBV20-1 with TRBJ2-3; the D is unclear. Germline-derived CDR1 and CDR2 are DFQATT and SNEGSKA (reference sequence). V lost 4 bases to trimming and J lost 0 bases, with 8 bases between them. CDR3 size: 13 residues. The CDR3 DNA sequence: TGCAGTGCTACCAAATATAGCACAGATACGCAGTATTTT. Amino acid sequence: CSATKYSTDTQYF.

This clonotype turned up a few times. V usage is TRBV29-1 and J usage is TRBJ2-6; TRBD1 matches at 8 bases. The ends lost 7 bases at V and 4 bases at J; junction bases unmatched: 6. The CDR3 loop spans 14 amino acids. Germline assignment: CDR1 SQVTM and CDR2 ANQGSEA. The CDR3 DNA reads as TGCAGCGCCACAGGGGGGACCGGGGCCAACGTCCTGACTTTC. Encoded protein: CSATGGTGANVLTF.

There are many counts of this clonotype. The genes are TRBV6-4 and TRBJ2-1; a weak D match, TRBD2 (6 bases). Germline V gives CDR1 MRHNA, CDR2 SNTAGT. CDR3 length: 15 residues. Trimming removed 2 bases at V and 9 bases at J, with 17 bases between. The CDR3 DNA sequence: TGTGCCAGCAGTGACGGTGGCCCAAGGGGAGGTGAGCAGTTCTTC. It specifies CASSDGGPRGGEQFF.

This clonotype was found a few times. The chain is built from TRBV5-5 and TRBJ2-3, with D uncertain. CDR1 and CDR2 (germline): SGHKS, YYEKEE (reference sequence). This CDR3 region has 16 residues. The V end lost 3 bases, the J end lost 0 bases, and 14 bases lay between the germline ends. CDR3 protein: CASSSLRQPSTDTQYF. The CDR3 DNA is TGTGCCAGCAGCTCACTAAGGCAGCCTAGCACAGATACGCAGTATTTT.

The V and J genes are TRBV5-5 and TRBJ2-7; 9 bases line up with TRBD1. This CDR3 comprises 12 residues. Germline-derived CDR1 and CDR2 are SGHKS and YYEKEE (reference sequence). The CDR3: CASEGQGYEQYV. The CDR3 nucleotides read TGTGCTTCGGAGGGACAGGGCTACGAGCAGTACGTC.

This clonotype was found many times. The rearrangement joins TRBV29-1 to TRBJ2-5, with D possibly TRBD1 on 6 matching bases. The ends were cut back, 8 bases at V and 1 base at J, with 11 bases in the middle. The CDR3 runs to 12 residues. Germline V gene lookup returns CDR1 SQVTM and CDR2 ANQGSEA. The CDR3 is CSLGQIQETQYF. The CDR3 DNA reads as TGCAGCCTAGGACAGATCCAAGAGACCCAGTACTTC. Full variable domain (rest looked up from reference TRBV29-1 and TRBJ2-5): SAVISQKPSRDICQRGTSLTIQCQVDSQVTMMFWYRQQPGQSLTLIATANQGSEATYESGFVIDKFPISRPNLTFSTLTVSNMSPEDSSIYLCSLGQIQETQYFGPGTRLLVL.

The chain recombines TRBV20-1 with TRBJ2-5, with a tentative D call TRBD1 (6 bases). The CDR3 totals 16 residues. The germline V and J ends were trimmed by 6 bases and 1 base, with 21 bases remaining between them. The germline V gene has CDR1 DFQATT and CDR2 SNEGSKA (reference sequence). This chain's CDR3 is CSANGATGKGQETQYF. The CDR3 DNA is TGCAGTGCAAATGGGGCGACAGGCAAAGGCCAAGAGACCCAGTACTTC.

This clonotype occurred a few times. The rearrangement uses TRBV4-2 and TRBJ2-1, with D possibly TRBD2 on 6 matching bases. The length of the CDR3 is 14 residues. Trimming pared 0 bases from V and 13 bases from J, leaving 16 bases between. CDR1 is LGHNA and CDR2 is YNFKEQ in the germline V gene. CDR3 loop: CASSQERYAGNQFF. CDR3 sequence (DNA): TGTGCCAGCAGCCAAGAAAGGTACGCGGGAAATCAGTTCTTC.

Note on this clonotype: At one end the junction does not follow the germline gene, possibly because of a read error. The chain combines TRBV20-1 with TRBJ2-1; D possibly corresponds to TRBD2 (6 bases). Germline lookup yields CDR1 DFQATT and CDR2 SNEGSKA (reference sequence). The CDR3 contains 12 residues. CDR3: CSAGRRLNKQFF. The CDR3 coding sequence is TGCAGCGCCGGGAGACGTCTCAATAAGCAGTTCTTC.

This clonotype was detected only a few times. The chain couples TRBV24-1 to TRBJ2-1; 12 nucleotides align to TRBD2. The J segment lost 9 bases and the V segment lost 3 bases, leaving 2 bases of the junction unmatched. CDR3 length: 14 amino acids. Germline values: CDR1 KGHDR, CDR2 SFDVKD. CDR3 DNA: TGTGCCACCAGTGATCCGGGACTAGCGGGTGAGCAGTTCTTC. Amino acid sequence: CATSDPGLAGEQFF.

This clonotype was observed many times. The CDR3 spells CSASVGTAASTDTQYF. As DNA, the CDR3 is TGCAGTGCTAGTGTTGGTACGGCCGCTAGCACAGATACGCAGTATTTT. V is TRBV20-1 and J is TRBJ2-3; D not certain. Germline CDR1 reads DFQATT; CDR2 reads SNEGSKA (reference sequence). CDR3 length equals 16 residues. V lost 3 bases to trimming and J lost 0 bases, with 16 bases between them.

The V and J genes are TRBV27 and TRBJ1-5; D possibly corresponds to TRBD1 (5 bases). Per the germline V gene, CDR1 is MNHEY and CDR2 is SMNVEV (reference sequence). This CDR3 spans 12 amino acids. With 8 bases removed from V and 5 bases from J, the gap between germline ends came to 10 bases. The CDR3 coding sequence is TGTGCCAGCGGCCCAGGGTATCAGCCCCAGCATTTT. Protein: CASGPGYQPQHF.

This clonotype was detected a few times. J is TRBJ2-1 and V is TRBV12-3 or TRBV12-4; tentatively, D is TRBD1 (6 bases). This CDR3 region has 15 residues. Trimming left V 5 bases short and J 4 bases short, with 15 bases between. The CDR3 coding sequence is TGTGCCAGCAGTAATGGACAGTTCCTATACAATGAGCAGTTCTTC. It is translated as CASSNGQFLYNEQFF.

This clonotype was seen once. V is TRBV20-1 and J is TRBJ2-3; D possibly matches TRBD1 or TRBD2 (6 bases each). The CDR3 runs to 13 residues. Per germline, CDR1 DFQATT and CDR2 SNEGSKA (reference sequence). The V and J ends lost 7 bases and 4 bases respectively, with 15 bases between them. The CDR3 loop reads CSGGVGGSDTQYF. The CDR3 bases are TGCAGTGGGGGAGTGGGGGGCTCAGATACGCAGTATTTT.

Many counts were recorded for this clonotype. The rearrangement joins TRBV10-2 to TRBJ2-5; D not resolved. CDR1 and CDR2 (germline): WSHSY, SAAADI. The CDR3 covers 13 residues. The V end lost 3 bases, the J end lost 5 bases, and 10 bases lay between the germline ends. This CDR3 reads CASSESRRETQYF. Here the CDR3 DNA reads TGCGCCAGCAGTGAAAGCCGCAGGGAGACCCAGTACTTC.

This clonotype has at least ten counts. The genes are TRBV20-1 and TRBJ1-2; D is unresolved. V dropped 3 bases and J dropped 5 bases, with 13 bases sitting between them. CDR1 is DFQATT, CDR2 SNEGSKA, per germline (reference sequence). The CDR3 consists of 13 residues. Here the CDR3 reads CSASVNNGYGYTF. The CDR3 region has the DNA TGCAGTGCTAGCGTCAACAACGGTTATGGCTACACCTTC.

This clonotype was counted many times. The chain is built from TRBV7-9 and TRBJ2-3; a possible D gene is TRBD2 (6 bases). Trimming removed 7 bases at V and 2 bases at J, with 13 bases between. CDR3 length: 14 amino acids. Germline V gene data show CDR1 as SEHNR and CDR2 as FQNEAQ (reference sequence). The CDR3 protein is CASTPGGDTDTQYF. For the CDR3, the DNA is TGTGCCAGCACCCCTGGCGGGGACACAGATACGCAGTATTTT.

A few counts support this clonotype. The chain has TRBV5-1 and TRBJ2-1; 7 bases fit TRBD1. Germline V CDR1 and CDR2: SGHRS, YFSETQ. Losses at the gene ends were 6 bases for V and 8 bases for J; bases not matched to a gene: 14. This CDR3 is 15 amino acids long. In DNA form, the CDR3 reads TGCGCCAGCACTTCAGGGGGTACAATCGGGGATGAGCAGTTCTTC. It yields the protein CASTSGGTIGDEQFF.

The V gene is TRBV30, the J gene TRBJ2-7; D is unresolved. The CDR3 spans 14 residues. V gave up 4 bases and J gave up 2 bases, with 15 bases separating them. CDR1 and CDR2 from the germline V gene are GTSNPN and SVGIG (reference sequence). In DNA, the CDR3 is TGTGCCTGGAACTCTTGGCAGAACCCCTACGAGCAGTACTTC. It specifies CAWNSWQNPYEQYF.

This clonotype was recorded at least ten times. The J gene is TRBJ2-7, the V gene TRBV7-8; 7 bases are a match to TRBD1. V was pared by 2 bases and J by 5 bases, with 6 bases of the junction left unmatched. The germline CDR1 and CDR2 sequences are SGHVS and FQNEAQ. The CDR3 sequence is 14 residues long. The CDR3 loop is CASSLIGRGNEQYF. The CDR3 DNA sequence: TGTGCCAGCAGCTTAATCGGCAGGGGGAACGAGCAGTACTTC.

This clonotype was observed many times. The chain uses TRBV29-1 and TRBJ2-6; D is unresolved. Germline lookup yields CDR1 SQVTM and CDR2 ANQGSEA. The CDR3 totals 12 residues. Between the trimmed V and J ends, which lost 3 bases and 4 bases, there was a span of 4 bases. In nucleotides, the CDR3 is TGCAGCGTTGATTTGGGGGCCAACGTCCTGACTTTC. Its translation: CSVDLGANVLTF. The entire variable domain, with the rest obtained from reference TRBV29-1 and TRBJ2-6, is as follows: SAVISQKPSRDICQRGTSLTIQCQVDSQVTMMFWYRQQPGQSLTLIATANQGSEATYESGFVIDKFPISRPNLTFSTLTVSNMSPEDSSIYLCSVDLGANVLTFGAGSRLTVL.

In its sample, this clonotype was seen a few times. This chain links TRBV4-1 with TRBJ2-3; no firm D call. The CDR3 loop spans 13 amino acids. The germline V gene has CDR1 MGHRA and CDR2 YSYEKL. Between the trimmed V and J ends, which lost 0 bases and 11 bases, there was a span of 12 bases. In DNA form, the CDR3 reads TGCGCCAGCAGCCAAGAAAGACTTTCAGAGCAGTATTTT. It is translated as CASSQERLSEQYF.

The sample holds a few counts of this clonotype. This sequence joins TRBV19 and TRBJ1-2, with D maybe TRBD1 (5 bases). Per the germline V gene, CDR1 is LNHDA and CDR2 is SQIVND (reference sequence). V shed 7 bases and J shed 7 bases, with 16 bases lying between them. The CDR3 spans 13 residues. The chain's CDR3 is CASTIPGFAGYTF. CDR3 sequence (DNA): TGTGCCAGTACGATCCCAGGGTTTGCTGGCTACACCTTC.